This entry lists 14 T cell receptor beta chains sequenced from one sample in a study of blood T cells in healthy people across ages. The second PCR ran roughly 7 to 12 cycles with a sample-barcoded 5' primer and J-beta primers. From the 5' RACE reads, TCRdb called clonotypes with MiXCR, one entry per CDR3 protein. The table records fewer than 800,000 distinct CDR3 sequences, about 34% of them present only once. The specimen was blood. The receptors were gathered from a woman aged 80 or over in good health.

This clonotype was detected ten times or more. This rearrangement joins TRBV11-2 to TRBJ2-1; 8 bases line up with TRBD2. Trimming removed 4 bases from V and 2 bases from J; junction bases left unmatched: 7. CDR3 length: 16 amino acids. Germline-derived CDR1 and CDR2 are SGHAT and FQNNGV. For the CDR3, the DNA is TGTGCCAGCAGCTCTGGCCAGCGGGGGACCTACAATGAGCAGTTCTTC. Residues: CASSSGQRGTYNEQFF.

Only a few counts were recorded for this clonotype. The chain combines TRBV30 with TRBJ1-2, with D perhaps matching TRBD1 (6 bases). The ends were cut back, 2 bases at V and 0 bases at J, with 13 bases in the middle. Germline CDR1 and CDR2: GTSNPN and SVGIG (reference sequence). This CDR3 contains 15 residues. Written as DNA, the CDR3 is TGTGCCTGGAGTTACCTTACAGGGTCTAACTATGGCTACACCTTC. This encodes CAWSYLTGSNYGYTF.

This clonotype was observed a handful of times. This chain joins TRBV7-2 and TRBJ2-2; TRBD2 is a possible D gene (6 bases). The germline V gene has CDR1 SGHTA and CDR2 FQGNSA. The CDR3 runs 16 residues. The V and J ends lost 5 bases and 5 bases respectively, with 18 bases between them. CDR3 coding DNA: TGTGCCAGCAGCCGATCAGGCATTCGGGGGACCGGGGAGCTGTTTTTT. Its protein product is CASSRSGIRGTGELFF.

Many counts were recorded for this clonotype. This chain joins TRBV11-3 and TRBJ2-1; 9 nucleotides agree with TRBD2. Germline V gives CDR1 SGHNT, CDR2 YENEEA. After removal of 1 base from V and 10 bases from J, the junction contained 2 bases not matched to a gene. This CDR3 region has 13 residues. CDR3 bases: TGTGCCAGCAGCTTAGGGGGGACTAGCGAGCAGTTCTTC. This gives the protein CASSLGGTSEQFF.

The chain carries TRBV20-1 and TRBJ1-2; possible D gene TRBD1, 6 bases. Germline assignment: CDR1 DFQATT and CDR2 SNEGSKA (reference sequence). This CDR3 has 13 amino acids. V dropped 3 bases and J dropped 7 bases, with 15 bases sitting between them. The chain's CDR3 is CSASGGRASGYTF. CDR3 DNA sequence: TGCAGTGCTAGTGGGGGCCGGGCGAGTGGCTACACCTTC.

This clonotype was observed many times. The chain links TRBV29-1 to TRBJ2-5; D could derive from TRBD1 or TRBD2 (5 bases each). V was trimmed by 3 bases and J by 1 base, leaving 9 bases between them. This CDR3 is 13 amino acids long. In germline, CDR1 is SQVTM, CDR2 ANQGSEA. For the CDR3, the DNA is TGCAGCGTTGATCATGGGACCCAAGAGACCCAGTACTTC. It yields the protein CSVDHGTQETQYF.

This clonotype showed up just a few times. Being one base from a much bigger clone, this may be a read error. The chain is built from TRBV6-2 or TRBV6-3 and TRBJ2-1; D may be TRBD1 or TRBD2 (5 bases each). V was shortened by 6 bases and J by 4 bases, with 13 bases between the two germline ends. The CDR3 sequence is 14 residues long. CDR1 is MNHEY, CDR2 SVGEGT, per germline. This CDR3 reads CASRLGTIYNEQFF. For the CDR3, the DNA is TGTGCCAGCAGGTTGGGGACGATTTACAATGAGCAGTTCTTC.

The V gene is TRBV6-5, the J gene TRBJ2-7; 8 nucleotides match TRBD2. The CDR3 is 15 residues long. Germline assignment: CDR1 MNHEY and CDR2 SVGAGI. V dropped 2 bases and J dropped 5; count of bases not matched to a gene: 8. CDR3 bases: TGTGCCAGCAGTTACAGGGGGGGACTAGGCAACGAGCAGTACTTC. This codes for CASSYRGGLGNEQYF.

This clonotype has only a few counts. The chain couples TRBV7-6 to TRBJ1-3, with D tentatively TRBD1 (5 bases). This CDR3 is 15 amino acids long. In germline, CDR1 is SGHVS, CDR2 FNYEAQ. V was trimmed by 3 bases and J by 2 bases, leaving 11 bases between them. In DNA form, the CDR3 reads TGTGCCAGCAGCTTTTCCCGGGACCCTGGAAACACCATATATTTT. Translating it yields CASSFSRDPGNTIYF.

J is TRBJ2-5 and V is TRBV24-1; D could derive from TRBD1 or TRBD2 (6 bases each). The germline V and J ends were trimmed by 5 bases and 5 bases, with 11 bases remaining between them. Germline assignment: CDR1 KGHDR and CDR2 SFDVKD. The CDR3 runs 13 residues. CDR3: CATSGGGSETQYF. CDR3 nucleotide sequence: TGTGCCACCAGTGGAGGGGGGTCCGAGACCCAGTACTTC.

The chain employs TRBV7-2 and TRBJ1-1, with D possibly matching TRBD1 (6 bases). The CDR3 runs to 15 residues. Trimming left V 4 bases short and J 5 bases short, with 17 bases between. The germline V gene encodes CDR1 SGHTA and CDR2 FQGNSA. CDR3 nucleotides: TGTGCCAGCAGCTCCGGTGACAGGAGAGAGACTGAAGCTTTCTTT. Residues: CASSSGDRRETEAFF.

Regarding this clonotype: This may come from a read error, since a much larger clone is one base off. The chain joins TRBV18 to TRBJ2-1; TRBD2 is a possible D gene (5 bases). There are 18 residues in the CDR3. Trimming took 1 base from V and 6 from J, leaving 22 bases between them. In germline, CDR1 is KGHSH, CDR2 LQKENI. Written as DNA, the CDR3 is TGTGCCAGCTCACCACTTGAAGGACTGGGAAGTCAATCCAATGAGCAGTTCTTC. Translation gives CASSPLEGLGSQSNEQFF.

In regard to this clonotype: A much larger clonotype is one base distant, so this may be a read error. The chain is built from TRBV7-2 and TRBJ2-1; 8 positions agree with TRBD2. Germline CDR1 and CDR2: SGHTA and FQGNSA. This CDR3 spans 15 amino acids. CDR3 sequence (DNA): TGTGCCTGCAGCTTAGTCGGCCGGGGGGGCAATGAGCAGTTCTTC. Encoded protein: CACSLVGRGGNEQFF.

This clonotype showed up many times. This chain connects TRBV7-2 to TRBJ2-1, with TRBD1 as a possible D gene (6 bases). Germline assignment: CDR1 SGHTA and CDR2 FQGNSA. Trimming pared 3 bases from V and 4 bases from J, leaving 31 bases between. CDR3 size: 21 residues. Here the CDR3 DNA reads TGTGCCAGCAGCTTCAGGGGTCCAATCAGGGGCCGATCCCATTTTTACAATGAGCAGTTCTTC. This translates into CASSFRGPIRGRSHFYNEQFF.